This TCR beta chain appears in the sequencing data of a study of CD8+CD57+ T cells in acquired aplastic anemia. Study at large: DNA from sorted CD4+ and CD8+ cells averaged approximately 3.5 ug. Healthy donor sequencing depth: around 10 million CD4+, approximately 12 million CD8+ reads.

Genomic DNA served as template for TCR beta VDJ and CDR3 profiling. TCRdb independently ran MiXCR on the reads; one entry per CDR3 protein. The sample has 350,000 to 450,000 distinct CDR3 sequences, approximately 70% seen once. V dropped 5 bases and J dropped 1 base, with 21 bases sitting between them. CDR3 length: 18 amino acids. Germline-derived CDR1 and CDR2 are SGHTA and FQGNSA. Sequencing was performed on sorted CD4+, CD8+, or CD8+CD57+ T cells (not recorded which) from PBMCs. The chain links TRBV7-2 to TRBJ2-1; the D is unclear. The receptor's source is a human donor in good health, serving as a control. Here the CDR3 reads CASSGHACDENSYNEQFF. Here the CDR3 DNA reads TGTGCCAGCAGCGGGCACGCTTGCGATGAGAATTCCTACAATGAGCAGTTCTTC.